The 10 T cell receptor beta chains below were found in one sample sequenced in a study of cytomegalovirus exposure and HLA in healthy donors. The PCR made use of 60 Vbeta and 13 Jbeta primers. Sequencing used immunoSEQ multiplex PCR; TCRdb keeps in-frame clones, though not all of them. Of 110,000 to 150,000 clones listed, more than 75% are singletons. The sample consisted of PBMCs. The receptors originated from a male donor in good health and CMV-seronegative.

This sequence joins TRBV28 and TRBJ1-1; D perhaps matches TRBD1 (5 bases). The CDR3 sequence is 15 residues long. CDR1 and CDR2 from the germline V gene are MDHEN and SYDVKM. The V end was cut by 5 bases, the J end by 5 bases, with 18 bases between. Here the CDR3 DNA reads TGTGCCAGCAGTCCGATCCGACGTCAGGGAACTGAAGCTTTCTTT. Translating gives CASSPIRRQGTEAFF.

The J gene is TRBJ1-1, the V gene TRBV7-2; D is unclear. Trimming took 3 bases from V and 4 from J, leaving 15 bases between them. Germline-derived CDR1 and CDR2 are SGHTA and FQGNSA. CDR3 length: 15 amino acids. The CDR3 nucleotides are TGTGCCAGCAGCTTTGGAGGTAGGCAGGCCACTGAAGCTTTCTTT. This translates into CASSFGGRQATEAFF. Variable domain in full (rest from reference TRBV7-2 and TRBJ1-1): GAGVSQSPSNKVTEKGKDVELRCDPISGHTALYWYRQSLGQGLEFLIYFQGNSAPDKSGLPSDRFSAERTGGSVSTLTIQRTQQEDSAVYLCASSFGGRQATEAFFGQGTRLTVV.

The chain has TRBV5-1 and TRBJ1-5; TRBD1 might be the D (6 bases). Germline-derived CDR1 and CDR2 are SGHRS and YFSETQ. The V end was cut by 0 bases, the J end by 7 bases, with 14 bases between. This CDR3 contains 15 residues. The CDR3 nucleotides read TGCGCCAGCAGCTTGGAGGGGGGGCGTAAACAGCCCCAGCATTTT. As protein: CASSLEGGRKQPQHF.

CDR3 nucleotides: TGTGCCAGCAGTTCGGAGGGACAGGGGAACGGGGAGCTGTTTTTT. Translation: CASSSEGQGNGELFF. The J gene is TRBJ2-2, the V gene TRBV2; 10 bases align to TRBD1. The CDR3 has 15 amino acids. Germline trimming cut 5 bases from V and 7 bases from J; bases unmatched to any gene: 7. Germline V gene data show CDR1 as SNHLY and CDR2 as FYNNEI.

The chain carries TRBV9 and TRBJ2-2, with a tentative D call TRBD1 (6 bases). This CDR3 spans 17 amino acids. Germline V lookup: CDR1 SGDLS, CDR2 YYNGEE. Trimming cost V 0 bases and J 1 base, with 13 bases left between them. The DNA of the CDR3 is TGTGCCAGCAGCGTAGTGGGCAGGGGAATGAACACCGGGGAGCTGTTTTTT. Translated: CASSVVGRGMNTGELFF.

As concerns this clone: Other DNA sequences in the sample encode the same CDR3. CDR3 DNA: TGCGCCAGCAGCTTGGGACAGGGAAGTCGGTCACCCCTCCACTTT. Translated: CASSLGQGSRSPLHF. V and J are TRBV5-1 and TRBJ1-6, with 7 bases identical to TRBD1. The CDR3 sequence is 15 residues long. Germline CDR1 and CDR2: SGHRS and YFSETQ. V lost 0 bases, J lost 10 bases, and 7 bases stayed unmatched.

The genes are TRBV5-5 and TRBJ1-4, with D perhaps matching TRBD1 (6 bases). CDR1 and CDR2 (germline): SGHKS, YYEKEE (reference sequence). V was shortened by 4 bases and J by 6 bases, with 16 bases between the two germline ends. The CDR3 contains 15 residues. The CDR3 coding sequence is TGTGCCAGCAGCAGGGACAACTCCGGAGATGAAAAACTGTTTTTT. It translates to CASSRDNSGDEKLFF.

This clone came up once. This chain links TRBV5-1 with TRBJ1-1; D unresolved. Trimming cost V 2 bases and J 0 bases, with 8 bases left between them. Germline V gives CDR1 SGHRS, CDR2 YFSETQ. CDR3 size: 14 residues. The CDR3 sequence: CASSLSNMNTEAFF. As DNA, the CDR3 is TGCGCCAGCAGCTTATCTAATATGAACACTGAAGCTTTCTTT. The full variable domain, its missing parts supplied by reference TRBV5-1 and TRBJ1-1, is KAGVTQTPRYLIKTRGQQVTLSCSPISGHRSVSWYQQTPGQGLQFLFEYFSETQRNKGNFPGRFSGRQFSNSRSEMNVSTLELGDSALYLCASSLSNMNTEAFFGQGTRLTVV.

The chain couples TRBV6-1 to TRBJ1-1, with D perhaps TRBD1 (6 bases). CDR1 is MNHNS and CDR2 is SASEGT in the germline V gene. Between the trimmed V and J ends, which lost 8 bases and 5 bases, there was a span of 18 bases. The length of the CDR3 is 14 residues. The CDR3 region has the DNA TGTGCCAGCCATTCCCCAGGGGCGCGAACTGAAGCTTTCTTT. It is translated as CASHSPGARTEAFF.

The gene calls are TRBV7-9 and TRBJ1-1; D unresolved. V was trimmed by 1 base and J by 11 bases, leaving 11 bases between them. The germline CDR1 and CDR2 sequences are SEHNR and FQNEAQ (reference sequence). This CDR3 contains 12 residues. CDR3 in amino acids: CASSLGQVEAFF. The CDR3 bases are TGTGCCAGCAGCTTAGGACAAGTAGAGGCTTTCTTT.